The entry below gives a single T cell receptor beta chain sequence along with its context. With 60 Vbeta and 13 Jbeta primers, the PCR was carried out. Assay used: immunoSEQ multiplex PCR; TCRdb lists only in-frame clones, some missing. Here the sample spans more than 95,000 clones, around 77% being singletons. These data come from a study of cytomegalovirus exposure and HLA in healthy donors. Between the trimmed V and J ends, which lost 5 bases and 8 bases, there was a span of 7 bases. The length of the CDR3 is 11 residues. Germline V gene data show CDR1 as SGHTA and CDR2 as FQGTGA. This sequence originates from a woman in her forties in good health and CMV-seropositive. The rearrangement uses TRBV7-3 and TRBJ2-1; D might be TRBD1 (6 bases). The sample taken for sequencing was PBMCs. The CDR3 region has the DNA TGTGCCAGCAGCCCAGGGGATGAGCAGTTCTTC. Translating gives CASSPGDEQFF.